One and the same sample provided the 5 T cell receptor beta chains below, sequenced in a study of cytomegalovirus exposure and HLA in healthy donors. The repertoire was sequenced with immunoSEQ multiplex PCR; TCRdb's copy has only in-frame clones and lacks some. The top ten clones hold roughly 13% of a sample with 220,000 or so clones, roughly 83% of them seen once. Sequencing used PBMCs. The receptors were sampled from a woman in her 30s in good health and CMV-seropositive.

This sequence joins TRBV6-6 and TRBJ2-7, with TRBD2 matching 12 bases. V lost 4 bases, J lost 0 bases, and 1 base stayed unmatched. Germline assignment: CDR1 MNHNY and CDR2 SVGAGI (reference sequence). This CDR3 is built from 15 residues. The CDR3 protein is CASSSGLAGSYEQYF. CDR3 nucleotides: TGTGCCAGCAGTTCGGGACTAGCGGGCTCCTACGAGCAGTACTTC.

This chain uses TRBV5-1 with TRBJ2-5; no reliable D call. The length of the CDR3 is 15 residues. The ends were cut back, 0 bases at V and 1 base at J, with 10 bases in the middle. Looked up from germline, CDR1 is SGHRS and CDR2 is YFSETQ. Here the CDR3 reads CASSLEVGTQETQYF. In DNA, the CDR3 is TGCGCCAGCAGCTTGGAGGTGGGTACCCAAGAGACCCAGTACTTC.

A few counts support this clone. CDR3 DNA sequence: TGCGCCAGCAGCCAAGAGAGGCGCTACGAGCAGTACTTC. Protein: CASSQERRYEQYF. J is TRBJ2-7 and V is TRBV4-3; no reliable D call. Trimming cost V 0 bases and J 3 bases, with 6 bases left between them. This CDR3 comprises 13 residues. The germline V gene has CDR1 LGHNA and CDR2 YSLEER.

This chain links TRBV29-1 with TRBJ2-5, with a possible D match to TRBD2 (6 bases). CDR1 and CDR2 (germline): SQVTM, ANQGSEA. Deletions cut 3 bases from V and 4 bases from J, with 15 bases between. This CDR3 has 14 residues. CDR3 bases: TGCAGCGTTGATGAAGAGACTAGTGGAGAGACCCAGTACTTC. It specifies CSVDEETSGETQYF.

J is TRBJ2-2 and V is TRBV28, with D possibly TRBD1 on 6 matching bases. Germline assignment: CDR1 MDHEN and CDR2 SYDVKM. V lost 6 bases, J lost 3 bases, and 14 bases lay in between. This CDR3 region has 15 residues. This CDR3 reads CASSRPGQYTGELFF. The CDR3 region has the DNA TGTGCCAGCAGCCGTCCTGGACAGTACACCGGGGAGCTGTTTTTT.